This T cell receptor (beta chain) was captured in a study of B cell selection in AIRE deficiency. CDR1 and CDR2 (germline): SGHTA, FQGNSA. V lost 3 bases and J lost 4, with 16 bases in between. The CDR3 is made up of 16 amino acids. Using immunoSEQ multiplex PCR, the repertoire was profiled, and TCRdb retains in-frame clones only, with some absent. In the table there are roughly 24,000 clones, 96% of which are singletons. CD4+CD127+ cells were sorted as the conventional CD4 T cells. This sequence joins TRBV7-2 and TRBJ1-5, with a weak D call TRBD1 (6 bases). The sequenced sample consisted of CD4+CD127+ conventional T cells sorted from PBMCs. This sequence originates from a human donor in good health. CDR3 amino acids: CASSFVGASNNQPQHF. The CDR3, as DNA: TGTGCCAGCAGCTTTGTGGGGGCCTCTAATAATCAGCCCCAGCATTTT.